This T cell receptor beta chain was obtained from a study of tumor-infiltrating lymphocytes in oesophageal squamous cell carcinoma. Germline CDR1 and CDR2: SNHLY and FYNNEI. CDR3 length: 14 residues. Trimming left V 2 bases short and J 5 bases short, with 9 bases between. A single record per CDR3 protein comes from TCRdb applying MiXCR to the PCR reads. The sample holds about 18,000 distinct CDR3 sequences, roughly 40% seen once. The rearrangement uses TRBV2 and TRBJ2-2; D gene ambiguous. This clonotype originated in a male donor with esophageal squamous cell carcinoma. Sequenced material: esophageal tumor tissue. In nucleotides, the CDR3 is TGTGCCAGCAGTGAAACGGGTTCGACCGGGGAGCTGTTTTTT. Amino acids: CASSETGSTGELFF.